The clone carrying this T cell receptor (beta chain) was counted once. This sample stems from a study of blood T cell repertoires in COVID-19. Those who participated ranged in age from roughly 18 to 90 years and resided in 20 to 30 US areas. The data were produced by immunoSEQ multiplex PCR, yet TCRdb's version contains in-frame clones alone and is incomplete. This sample has some 320,000 clones, with 85% to 95% found just once. Sequencing input: PBMCs or T cells enriched from blood (not recorded which). This clonotype was sampled from a woman younger than 45 who had been exposed to COVID-19.

CDR3 sequence: CASSLPGSSYEQYF. DNA of the CDR3: TGTGCCAGCAGCCTCCCGGGAAGCTCCTACGAGCAGTACTTC. The chain recombines TRBV7-2 with TRBJ2-7, with D tentatively TRBD2 (5 bases). The V end was cut by 5 bases, the J end by 0 bases, with 11 bases between. CDR3 length equals 14 residues. In germline, CDR1 is SGHTA, CDR2 FQGNSA.